This TCR beta chain is drawn from a study of T cell responses to AZD1222 COVID-19 vaccine. About the study: Second-dose groups at about 4 or about 12 weeks were pooled. Overall study results and limits: Donor demographics were predominantly white British with a female majority; clonal diversity may be underestimated.

Sequenced by immunoSEQ multiplex PCR; TCRdb stores in-frame clones only, minus some. The sample contains roughly 100,000 clones, 90% of which appear only once. Comment on this clone: Its antigen is as yet unknown.

CDR3 size: 11 residues. Germline V lookup: CDR1 DFQATT, CDR2 SNEGSKA (reference sequence). Trimming shortened V by 3 bases and J by 5 bases, and 6 bases separated the two germline ends. The source of this sequence is an adult in good health. The material was peripheral blood, obtained on day 0 of AZD1222 vaccination. The V gene is TRBV20-1, the J gene TRBJ2-3; D ambiguous. The CDR3 is CSASIEDTQYF. Here the CDR3 DNA reads TGCAGTGCTAGTATTGAAGATACGCAGTATTTT.